These T cell receptor beta chains were read from a single sample in a study of blood T cell repertoires in COVID-19. Only in-frame clones appear in the TCRdb table, and some are missing; sequencing was by immunoSEQ multiplex PCR. The table includes 90,000 to 120,000 clones, 70% to 90% detected once. Specimen: peripheral blood. The receptors shown here come from a man aged 40-49 years with active or convalescent COVID-19. Each CDR3 is given with its conserved first and last residue. The order of the fields is D gene, clone size, J gene, V gene, CDR3 protein, CDR3 DNA. D genes are given only for firm matches. Clone sizes are given selectively: once, few, many, or a class where the clone is expanded.

TRBD1,-,TRBJ1-1,TRBV7-8,CASNTLYRGPRNTEAFF,TGTGCCAGCAACACGTTGTACAGGGGGCCGAGGAACACTGAAGCTTTCTTT
-,once,TRBJ1-6,TRBV10-3,CAISGVGDRTNSPLHF,TGTGCCATCAGTGGGGTGGGCGACAGGACTAATTCACCCCTCCACTTT
TRBD2,-,TRBJ2-1,TRBV24-1,CATNQREPRASYNEQFF,TGTGCCACCAACCAGCGGGAGCCCAGGGCGTCCTACAATGAGCAGTTCTTC
-,-,TRBJ2-3,TRBV10-3,CAAREMGGSTDTQYF,TGTGCCGCGCGGGAAATGGGGGGTAGCACAGATACGCAGTATTTT
-,-,TRBJ1-5,TRBV19,CASSTLPTADQPQHF,TGTGCCAGTAGTACCCTGCCCACAGCTGATCAGCCCCAGCATTTT
TRBD1,once,TRBJ1-6,TRBV30,CAWTGQGNSPLHF,TGTGCCTGGACGGGACAGGGGAATTCACCCCTCCACTTT
TRBD2,once,TRBJ2-5,TRBV7-2,CASSLGLAGEETQYF,TGTGCCAGCAGCCTGGGACTAGCGGGCGAAGAGACCCAGTACTTC
TRBD1,-,TRBJ1-1,TRBV3-1/TRBV3-2,CASSPQGAGRGNTEAFF,TGTGCCAGCAGCCCCCAGGGGGCAGGACGCGGGAACACTGAAGCTTTCTTT
TRBD1,-,TRBJ1-1,TRBV24-1,CATSETGVRTEAFF,TGTGCCACCAGTGAAACAGGGGTTCGCACTGAAGCTTTCTTT
-,-,TRBJ2-1,TRBV6-5,CASSRDRITYNEQFF,TGTGCCAGCAGCCGTGACAGGATCACCTACAATGAGCAGTTCTTC
TRBD2,-,TRBJ2-7,TRBV20-1,CSASITSGNYEQYF,TGCAGTGCTAGTATTACTAGCGGAAACTACGAGCAGTACTTC
TRBD1,-,TRBJ2-2,TRBV4-1,CASTRILGQGNGELFF,TGCGCCAGCACCCGGATCCTGGGACAGGGGAACGGGGAGCTGTTTTTT
-,-,TRBJ2-7,TRBV27,CASSWASDPGKQYF,TGTGCCAGCAGTTGGGCCTCCGATCCAGGGAAGCAGTACTTC
TRBD2,-,TRBJ2-3,TRBV4-1,CASSQTVGTISTDTQYF,TGCGCCAGCAGCCAAACCGTCGGGACTATAAGTACAGATACGCAGTATTTT
TRBD1,-,TRBJ1-3,TRBV6-5,CATGQGVSGNTIYF,TGTGCCACCGGACAGGGAGTCTCTGGAAACACCATATATTTT
-,-,TRBJ1-1,TRBV6-5,CASSSTLSNTEAFF,TGTGCCAGCAGTTCGACACTTTCCAACACTGAAGCTTTCTTT
TRBD1,-,TRBJ2-1,TRBV7-9,CASSGAKDRDPNEQFF,TGTGCCAGCAGCGGGGCGAAGGACAGGGACCCCAATGAGCAGTTCTTC
TRBD2,-,TRBJ2-7,TRBV5-1,CASSLNSGRMYEQYF,TGCGCCAGCAGCTTGAATAGCGGGAGAATGTACGAGCAGTACTTC
TRBD2,-,TRBJ2-1,TRBV7-2,CASSLVTLAGNEQFF,TGTGCCAGCAGCTTAGTGACACTAGCGGGCAATGAGCAGTTCTTC
TRBD1,-,TRBJ1-6,TRBV19,CASRRGRSSPLHF,TGTGCCAGCCGCAGGGGGCGTAGTTCACCCCTCCACTTT
-,-,TRBJ2-6,TRBV4-3,CASSQVYSLSGANVLTF,TGCGCCAGCAGCCAAGTATACAGTCTCTCTGGGGCCAACGTCCTGACTTTC
-,few,TRBJ2-2,TRBV7-9,CASILAGGYGGELFF,TGTGCCAGCATCCTCGCCGGGGGTTACGGCGGGGAGCTGTTTTTT
-,-,TRBJ1-2,TRBV7-2,CASSLVQGRDGYTF,TGTGCCAGCAGCTTAGTGCAGGGAAGGGATGGCTACACCTTC
TRBD1,-,TRBJ1-4,TRBV5-1,CASSLRRTGGSNEKLFF,TGCGCCAGCAGCTTGAGGCGGACAGGGGGCAGTAATGAAAAACTGTTTTTT
-,-,TRBJ2-1,TRBV19,CASSHLGGPYNEQFF,TGTGCCAGTAGTCATTTAGGGGGACCTTACAATGAGCAGTTCTTC
-,-,TRBJ1-3,TRBV28,CASKQARISGNTIYF,TGTGCCAGCAAACAGGCACGTATATCTGGAAACACCATATATTTT
-,-,TRBJ1-4,TRBV18,CASSPVGPGATNEKLFF,TGTGCCAGCTCACCGGTTGGGCCAGGGGCAACTAATGAAAAACTGTTTTTT
-,-,TRBJ1-1,TRBV7-2,CASSLMEGSVAFF,TGTGCCAGCAGCTTAATGGAGGGGTCGGTAGCTTTCTTT
-,-,TRBJ2-3,TRBV9,CASSSRNRDPSTDTQYF,TGTGCCAGCAGCTCCAGAAACCGGGATCCTAGCACAGATACGCAGTATTTT
-,once,TRBJ2-7,TRBV11-2,CASSSSGTVRAEQYF,TGTGCCAGCAGCTCCTCCGGGACTGTACGGGCCGAGCAGTACTTC
-,-,TRBJ1-2,TRBV7-2,CASSFGGFRYGYTF,TGTGCCAGCAGCTTCGGGGGGTTTCGCTATGGCTACACCTTC
TRBD1,-,TRBJ1-6,TRBV12-3/TRBV12-4,CASRDRNNSPLHF,TGTGCCAGCAGGGACAGGAATAATTCACCCCTCCACTTT
TRBD1,-,TRBJ1-2,TRBV3-1/TRBV3-2,CASSRQGSEVPNYGYTF,TGTGCCAGCAGCCGACAGGGAAGTGAGGTCCCTAACTATGGCTACACCTTC
TRBD1,-,TRBJ1-2,TRBV9,CASTQGGQAGGYTF,TGTGCCAGCACCCAAGGGGGACAGGCGGGTGGCTACACCTTC
-,-,TRBJ1-2,TRBV28,CATGDRNYGYTF,TGTGCCACCGGAGACAGAAACTATGGCTACACCTTC
-,-,TRBJ1-1,TRBV7-9,CASSLGAANEAFF,TGTGCCAGCAGCTTAGGGGCAGCTAATGAAGCTTTCTTT
-,-,TRBJ2-5,TRBV10-1,CASSESGGTQYF,TGCGCCAGCAGTGAGTCCGGCGGAACCCAGTACTTC
-,few,TRBJ1-1,TRBV7-7,CASASGLNTEAFF,TGTGCCAGCGCCTCTGGGCTGAACACTGAAGCTTTCTTT
TRBD1,-,TRBJ1-2,TRBV28,CASSSETGGANYGYTF,TGTGCCAGCAGTTCTGAGACAGGGGGCGCAAACTATGGCTACACCTTC
-,-,TRBJ2-3,TRBV3-1/TRBV3-2,CASSLKAPSNTDTQYF,TGTGCCAGCAGCCTCAAAGCCCCTTCGAACACAGATACGCAGTATTTT
TRBD1,-,TRBJ2-7,TRBV28,CASSWTGSRNEQYF,TGTGCCAGCAGTTGGACAGGGAGTAGGAACGAGCAGTACTTC
-,few,TRBJ2-7,TRBV2,CASSVGVRNEQYF,TGTGCCAGCAGTGTAGGGGTGAGGAACGAGCAGTACTTC
TRBD1,-,TRBJ1-2,TRBV5-1,CASSLGQGNGYTF,TGCGCCAGCAGCTTGGGACAGGGGAATGGCTACACCTTC
-,-,TRBJ1-2,TRBV30,CAWGNAGGERAGGYTF,TGTGCCTGGGGAAATGCCGGAGGGGAACGGGCGGGTGGCTACACCTTC
-,-,TRBJ2-7,TRBV18,CASSPLQGGEQYF,TGTGCCAGCTCACCACTCCAGGGGGGCGAGCAGTACTTC
-,many,TRBJ1-2,TRBV7-9,CASSLASRGTNYGYTF,TGTGCCAGCAGCTTAGCGTCTCGGGGAACTAACTATGGCTACACCTTC
-,-,TRBJ1-5,TRBV12-3/TRBV12-4,CASRQGDNQPQHF,TGTGCCAGCAGGCAGGGTGACAATCAGCCCCAGCATTTT
-,-,TRBJ1-1,TRBV10-3,CAFRAIIYTEAFF,TGTGCCTTTAGAGCCATCATCTACACTGAAGCTTTCTTT
TRBD1,-,TRBJ1-1,TRBV7-3,CASSRQGNTEAFF,TGTGCCAGCAGCAGACAGGGGAACACTGAAGCTTTCTTT
TRBD2,-,TRBJ2-1,TRBV13,CATGTSVDEQFF,TGTGCCACCGGGACTAGCGTGGATGAGCAGTTCTTC